The 28 T cell receptor beta chains reported below all come from one sample, sequenced in a study of regulatory T cells in long-lasting Graves disease. With iRepertoire HTBI primers and Arm-PCR of CDR3 regions, TCR beta libraries were built. Via MiXCR, TCRdb re-called the multiplex PCR reads, giving one row per CDR3 protein. The sample shows around 250,000 distinct CDR3 sequences, about 20% of them seen only once. Noted time point: newly diagnosed GD, antithyroid drugs for less than 3 months. Scientists built the TCR library using RNA that was extracted from PBMCs. These sequences were also reported in another study, on T cells in Graves' hyperthyroidism and ophthalmopathy.

Sequenced material: peripheral blood mononuclear cells (PBMCs), taken at new diagnosis, from a patient treated with antithyroid drugs. These receptors were obtained from a woman in her twenties or thirties with Graves disease.

This clonotype was detected many times. The chain has TRBV2 and TRBJ1-1, with D perhaps matching TRBD1 (5 bases). The length of the CDR3 is 13 residues. Germline V lookup: CDR1 SNHLY, CDR2 FYNNEI. V lost 6 bases, J lost 4 bases, and 12 bases lay in between. The CDR3 region has the DNA TGTGCCAGCAGCCAAGGGGTACCCACTGAAGCTTTCTTT. Residues: CASSQGVPTEAFF.

This clonotype was seen a few times. This chain joins TRBV9 and TRBJ2-5, with 11 bases fitting TRBD2. Germline-derived CDR1 and CDR2 are SGDLS and YYNGEE. This CDR3 spans 18 amino acids. Germline trimming cut 1 base from V and 2 bases from J; bases unmatched to any gene: 10. In DNA, the CDR3 is TGTGCCAGCAGCGTATCTCAACTAGCGGGGGCCTATCAAGAGACCCAGTACTTC. Protein product: CASSVSQLAGAYQETQYF.

This clonotype was found a few times. This chain connects TRBV6-5 to TRBJ2-7; D not resolved. Germline V lookup: CDR1 MNHEY, CDR2 SVGAGI. The length of the CDR3 is 17 residues. V dropped 0 bases and J dropped 1 base, with 16 bases sitting between them. The CDR3 here is CASSYSMGLAASYEQYF. The CDR3 nucleotides are TGTGCCAGCAGTTACTCGATGGGTTTGGCAGCTTCCTACGAGCAGTACTTC.

In this sample, this clonotype turned up many times. The V call is TRBV7-2, the J call TRBJ2-1; no clear D gene. Germline assignment: CDR1 SGHTA and CDR2 FQGNSA. The CDR3 contains 14 residues. The V gene lost 1 base and the J gene lost 4 bases, with 8 bases spanning the gap. In nucleotides, the CDR3 is TGTGCCAGCAGCTTAGTGGACGGTTACAATGAGCAGTTCTTC. Translating it yields CASSLVDGYNEQFF.

This clonotype was seen at least ten times. The J gene is TRBJ1-2, the V gene TRBV2, with TRBD1 matching 8 bases. Losses at the gene ends were 4 bases for V and 3 bases for J; bases not matched to a gene: 7. The CDR3 loop spans 15 amino acids. Germline V gene data show CDR1 as SNHLY and CDR2 as FYNNEI. CDR3 region: CASSALSDRDYGYTF. The CDR3 DNA is TGTGCCAGCAGTGCCCTATCGGACAGGGACTATGGCTACACCTTC.

This clonotype was recorded at least ten times. The CDR3 is CATGPRVDGGYTF. The CDR3 nucleotides are TGTGCCACCGGTCCGAGGGTTGACGGTGGCTACACCTTC. The chain employs TRBV6-1 and TRBJ1-2; D is unclear. The CDR3 sequence is 13 residues long. The V gene's germline CDR1 is MNHNS and CDR2 SASEGT. Deletions cut 10 bases from V and 7 bases from J, with 19 bases between.

This chain joins TRBV4-1 and TRBJ2-3; no clear D. Trimming took off 1 base at V and 8 bases at J, with 7 bases between the two ends. The length of the CDR3 is 12 residues. CDR1 is MGHRA and CDR2 is YSYEKL in the germline V gene. CDR3 in amino acids: CASSQVKGTQYF. CDR3 nucleotides: TGCGCCAGCAGCCAAGTGAAGGGTACGCAGTATTTT.

This clonotype was seen many times. V and J are TRBV27 and TRBJ2-7; weak D call: TRBD1 (6 bases). This CDR3 region has 14 residues. V was pared by 5 bases and J by 4 bases, with 15 bases between. CDR1 is MNHEY, CDR2 SMNVEV, per germline (reference sequence). The chain's CDR3 is CASSTHRDSYEQYF. In DNA, the CDR3 is TGTGCCAGCAGTACCCACAGGGATTCGTACGAGCAGTACTTC.

As DNA, the CDR3 is TGTGCCAGCAGCTTGGGGGGTAGCTTTAACACCGGGGAGCTGTTTTTT. Its translation: CASSLGGSFNTGELFF. The rearrangement joins TRBV5-4 to TRBJ2-2; D not resolved. In germline, CDR1 is SGHNT, CDR2 YYREEE (reference sequence). Trimming cost V 0 bases and J 2 bases, with 11 bases left between them. The CDR3 is made up of 16 amino acids.

The gene calls are TRBV19 and TRBJ1-1; TRBD1 matches 9 bases. The CDR3 runs to 15 residues. CDR1 and CDR2 from the germline V gene are LNHDA and SQIVND (reference sequence). V dropped 7 bases and J dropped 3; count of bases not matched to a gene: 9. The CDR3 coding sequence is TGTGCCAGTATAGTGCCGGGACAGGGCCACACTGAAGCTTTCTTT. Translation gives CASIVPGQGHTEAFF.

This clonotype was counted ten times or more. This chain uses TRBV6-1 with TRBJ1-1, with TRBD1 matching over 9 bases. The CDR3 runs to 13 residues. CDR1 and CDR2 (germline): MNHNS, SASEGT. Trimming took 4 bases from V and 11 from J; bases not matched to a gene: 8. CDR3: CASSAKLQGAAFF. CDR3 nucleotides: TGTGCCAGCAGTGCTAAATTACAGGGGGCGGCTTTCTTT.

In this sample, this clonotype turned up a few times. V is TRBV14 and J is TRBJ1-4; 7 bases are a match to TRBD1. The junction had 3 bases not matched to a gene; V was cut back by 8 bases and J by 0 bases. The CDR3 has 14 residues. Germline V CDR1 and CDR2: SGHDN, FVKESK. The CDR3 DNA is TGTGCCAGCGTAGGGACAGCAACTAATGAAAAACTGTTTTTT. Its protein is CASVGTATNEKLFF.

There are many counts of this clonotype. J is TRBJ1-1 and V is TRBV6-1, with D hard to call. V lost 9 bases and J lost 5, with 7 bases in between. The germline CDR1 and CDR2 sequences are MNHNS and SASEGT. There are 10 residues in the CDR3. The CDR3 sequence: CAREVTEAFF. As DNA, the CDR3 is TGTGCCAGGGAGGTAACTGAAGCTTTCTTT.

This clonotype was picked up many times. The rearrangement links TRBV2 to TRBJ2-7, with 10 nucleotides matching TRBD1. The germline V gene has CDR1 SNHLY and CDR2 FYNNEI. V lost 7 bases, J lost 4 bases, and 4 bases stayed unmatched. This CDR3 has 13 residues. The DNA for the CDR3 is TGTGCCAGCATGGGACAGGGGTTGTACGAGCAGTACTTC. This codes for CASMGQGLYEQYF.

Ten or more counts support this clonotype. The rearrangement joins TRBV11-2 to TRBJ1-3, with a tentative D call TRBD1 (5 bases). CDR3 length: 16 residues. The germline V gene encodes CDR1 SGHAT and CDR2 FQNNGV. Trimming pared 3 bases from V and 0 bases from J, leaving 12 bases between. CDR3 loop: CASSLTVSNSGNTIYF. In nucleotides, the CDR3 is TGTGCCAGCAGCTTGACAGTCTCGAACTCTGGAAACACCATATATTTT.

There are many counts of this clonotype. The genes are TRBV3-1 and TRBJ1-2; D may be TRBD1 (5 bases). This CDR3 contains 14 residues. Trimming took off 4 bases at V and 0 bases at J, with 9 bases between the two ends. Germline lookup yields CDR1 LGHDT and CDR2 YNNKEL (reference sequence). CDR3 sequence reads: CASSRTKSNYGYTF. The CDR3 DNA reads TGTGCCAGCAGCCGGACAAAATCTAACTATGGCTACACCTTC.

Notes on this clonotype: A read error is possible here, since a much larger clone lies one base away. Because it lacks the conserved phenylalanine or tryptophan at the end, this CDR3 is likely a read error. The limits of the CDR3 on the DNA are not certain, so only TCRdb's listed CDR3 is given. The chain links TRBV11-2 to TRBJ1-1. The CDR3 is 13 residues long, ends included. Germline V gene data show CDR1 as SGHAT and CDR2 as FQNNGV. The CDR3 loop is CASSLSRNTETFS.

This clonotype showed up many times. V is TRBV7-2 and J is TRBJ1-5, with D perhaps TRBD1 (6 bases). CDR3 length: 16 residues. Trimming stripped 1 base from V and 2 bases from J, with 12 bases between. Germline V gives CDR1 SGHTA, CDR2 FQGNSA. The CDR3 spells CASSLDPQGGNQPQHF. The DNA of the CDR3 is TGTGCCAGCAGCTTAGATCCACAGGGCGGCAATCAGCCCCAGCATTTT.

The chain employs TRBV2 and TRBJ1-6; weak D call: TRBD1 (5 bases). V lost 7 bases and J 2 bases, leaving 12 bases between the germline ends. Germline values: CDR1 SNHLY, CDR2 FYNNEI. This CDR3 region has 15 residues. CDR3 residues: CASTREGTYNSPLHF. The DNA of the CDR3 is TGTGCCAGCACCAGGGAAGGCACCTATAATTCACCCCTCCACTTT.

This clonotype has at least ten counts. The chain carries TRBV9 and TRBJ1-4, with a weak D call TRBD1 (5 bases). CDR1 is SGDLS and CDR2 is YYNGEE in the germline V gene. This CDR3 contains 14 residues. V was cut by 5 bases and J by 0 bases, with 8 bases left in between. Here the CDR3 DNA reads TGTGCCAGCAGTCGACAGTCAACTAATGAAAAACTGTTTTTT. This sequence encodes CASSRQSTNEKLFF.

The chain employs TRBV9 and TRBJ2-3; D may be TRBD2 (7 bases). Trimming left V 0 bases short and J 2 bases short, with 16 bases between. This CDR3 has 17 residues. Per the germline V gene, CDR1 is SGDLS and CDR2 is YYNGEE. CDR3 region: CASSVGTRRGLTDTQYF. The CDR3 DNA reads TGTGCCAGCAGCGTAGGGACCCGGCGGGGGCTCACAGATACGCAGTATTTT.

This clonotype has a count of ten or more. The V and J genes are TRBV6-2 or TRBV6-3 and TRBJ2-7; 10 bases fit TRBD1. Trimming took 7 bases from V and 3 from J; bases not matched to a gene: 6. This CDR3 spans 14 amino acids. CDR1 and CDR2 from the germline V gene are MNHEY and SVGEGT. CDR3 amino acids: CASKLDRGLYEQYF. Here the CDR3 DNA reads TGTGCCAGCAAACTAGACAGGGGGCTCTACGAGCAGTACTTC.

This clonotype was counted a few times. The chain is built from TRBV10-3 and TRBJ2-6; D is perhaps TRBD1 or TRBD2 (6 bases each). Germline-derived CDR1 and CDR2 are ENHRY and SYGVKD. V was clipped by 0 bases and J by 2 bases, with 11 bases between them. CDR3 length equals 17 residues. Here the CDR3 DNA reads TGTGCCATCAGTGAGTCAACAGGGAGGACTGGGGCCAACGTCCTGACTTTC. This sequence encodes CAISESTGRTGANVLTF.

In this sample, this clonotype turned up many times. The V gene is TRBV7-2, the J gene TRBJ2-2; TRBD2 matches at 11 bases. CDR3 length equals 15 residues. From germline, CDR1 is SGHTA and CDR2 FQGNSA. The junction had 7 bases not matched to a gene; V was cut back by 7 bases and J by 6 bases. Here the CDR3 reads CASTVSGGGAGELFF. CDR3 DNA: TGTGCCAGCACCGTTAGCGGGGGGGGGGCCGGGGAGCTGTTTTTT.

This clonotype was recorded at least ten times. The chain combines TRBV5-5 with TRBJ2-5; 10 nucleotides align to TRBD1. This CDR3 is 17 amino acids long. In germline, CDR1 is SGHKS, CDR2 YYEKEE (reference sequence). Trimming cost V 3 bases and J 4 bases; bases outside gene matches: 12. In DNA form, the CDR3 reads TGTGCCAGCAGCTACTCGACAGGGGGCGTTTTTCGAGAGACCCAGTACTTC. It translates to CASSYSTGGVFRETQYF.

V and J are TRBV20-1 and TRBJ2-3; 10 nucleotides align to TRBD2. The V gene end was trimmed by 3 bases and the J gene end by 3 bases; junction bases not matched to a gene: 6. The germline CDR1 and CDR2 sequences are DFQATT and SNEGSKA (reference sequence). The CDR3 loop spans 15 amino acids. The CDR3 reads CSASLAGVGTDTQYF. The DNA for the CDR3 is TGCAGTGCTAGCCTAGCGGGAGTGGGGACAGATACGCAGTATTTT.

This clonotype was counted ten times or more. V gene TRBV5-6 combines with J gene TRBJ1-6, with D hard to call. The CDR3 loop spans 16 amino acids. The V end was cut by 4 bases, the J end by 8 bases, with 19 bases between. Germline V lookup: CDR1 SGHDT, CDR2 YYEEEE. CDR3 region: CASSLKESGWDSPLHF. The CDR3 DNA reads as TGTGCCAGCAGCCTAAAGGAGAGCGGTTGGGATTCACCCCTCCACTTT.

This rearrangement joins TRBV6-2 or TRBV6-3 to TRBJ2-2, with D unclear. Trimming pared 6 bases from V and 2 bases from J, leaving 13 bases between. The CDR3 runs 15 residues. The germline V gene encodes CDR1 MNHEY and CDR2 SVGEGT. The CDR3 sequence is CASSRLAPNTGELFF. For the CDR3, the DNA is TGTGCCAGCAGCCGACTGGCTCCCAACACCGGGGAGCTGTTTTTT.